The rows below give T cell receptor beta chains drawn from one sample of a study of blood T cell repertoires in COVID-19. Measured with immunoSEQ multiplex PCR; TCRdb has only the in-frame clones, and not every one. The sample shows roughly 120,000 clones, roughly 82% of them seen only once. The sequencing sample was made of peripheral blood. These receptors all stem from an elderly woman with active or convalescent COVID-19. The CDR3 runs from the conserved cysteine through the conserved F or W. The D gene is left open where the match is weak. Rows give clone size only sometimes, using once, few, many, or a class for an expanded clone.

J gene: TRBJ1-2
V gene: TRBV5-1
D gene: TRBD1
clone size: -
CDR3 protein: CASSSWTGGVSYGYTF
CDR3 DNA: TGCGCCAGCAGCTCGTGGACAGGGGGCGTCTCCTATGGCTACACCTTC

J gene: TRBJ2-3
V gene: TRBV5-1
D gene: TRBD1
clone size: -
CDR3 protein: CASSLARTGGADTQYF
CDR3 DNA: TGCGCCAGCAGCTTGGCACGGACAGGGGGGGCAGATACGCAGTATTTT

J gene: TRBJ2-5
V gene: TRBV5-1
D gene: TRBD2
clone size: -
CDR3 protein: CASSEIAGEGETQYF
CDR3 DNA: TGCGCCAGCAGCGAAATAGCGGGAGAGGGGGAGACCCAGTACTTC

J gene: TRBJ2-2
V gene: TRBV19
D gene: -
clone size: once
CDR3 protein: CASSIVGLASNTGELFF
CDR3 DNA: TGTGCCAGTAGTATAGTAGGGCTAGCGAGTAACACCGGGGAGCTGTTTTTT

J gene: TRBJ2-1
V gene: TRBV27
D gene: -
clone size: -
CDR3 protein: CASSLSWSPEQFF
CDR3 DNA: TGTGCCAGCAGTTTGAGTTGGAGTCCTGAGCAGTTCTTC

J gene: TRBJ2-1
V gene: TRBV5-1
D gene: TRBD2
clone size: -
CDR3 protein: CASSLVWDYSPNEQFF
CDR3 DNA: TGCGCCAGCAGCTTGGTGTGGGACTACTCCCCGAATGAGCAGTTCTTC

J gene: TRBJ1-3
V gene: TRBV10-3
D gene: -
clone size: -
CDR3 protein: CAISESTRPSGHTIYF
CDR3 DNA: TGTGCCATCAGTGAGTCGACTCGCCCTTCAGGGCACACCATATATTTT

J gene: TRBJ1-1
V gene: TRBV5-4
D gene: TRBD1
clone size: -
CDR3 protein: CASSLGTGGTEAFF
CDR3 DNA: TGTGCCAGCAGCTTGGGGACAGGGGGCACTGAAGCTTTCTTT

J gene: TRBJ2-1
V gene: TRBV5-1
D gene: TRBD2
clone size: -
CDR3 protein: CASSILAGGYNEQFF
CDR3 DNA: TGCGCCAGCAGCATACTAGCGGGAGGTTACAATGAGCAGTTCTTC

J gene: TRBJ1-5
V gene: TRBV19
D gene: -
clone size: few
CDR3 protein: CASSVGQNSNQPQHF
CDR3 DNA: TGTGCCAGTAGCGTGGGACAAAATAGCAATCAGCCCCAGCATTTT

J gene: TRBJ1-4
V gene: TRBV5-6
D gene: TRBD1
clone size: -
CDR3 protein: CASRNLRGQGFNEKLFF
CDR3 DNA: TGTGCCAGCAGGAACTTGAGGGGACAGGGGTTTAATGAAAAACTGTTTTTT

J gene: TRBJ1-5
V gene: TRBV19
D gene: -
clone size: -
CDR3 protein: CASTENTQRGNQPQHF
CDR3 DNA: TGTGCCAGTACCGAAAATACCCAGCGAGGCAATCAGCCCCAGCATTTT

J gene: TRBJ1-5
V gene: TRBV19
D gene: -
clone size: -
CDR3 protein: CASSVRGNQPQHF
CDR3 DNA: TGTGCCAGTAGCGTGAGAGGCAATCAGCCCCAGCATTTT

J gene: TRBJ2-2
V gene: TRBV5-4
D gene: TRBD2
clone size: -
CDR3 protein: CASSFSGRGTGELFF
CDR3 DNA: TGTGCCAGCAGTTTTAGCGGGAGAGGCACCGGGGAGCTGTTTTTT

J gene: TRBJ2-7
V gene: TRBV3-1/TRBV3-2
D gene: TRBD1
clone size: -
CDR3 protein: CASSQTGQGVYEQYF
CDR3 DNA: TGTGCCAGCAGCCAAACAGGACAGGGAGTATACGAGCAGTACTTC

J gene: TRBJ2-7
V gene: TRBV6-2/TRBV6-3
D gene: TRBD1
clone size: -
CDR3 protein: CASSYAAGGNGEQYF
CDR3 DNA: TGTGCCAGCAGTTACGCGGCAGGGGGTAACGGCGAGCAGTACTTC

J gene: TRBJ1-2
V gene: TRBV5-1
D gene: -
clone size: -
CDR3 protein: CASSLDRAIGGYTF
CDR3 DNA: TGCGCCAGCAGCTTGGACCGAGCTATTGGTGGCTACACCTTC